This T cell receptor (beta chain) appears in the sequencing data of a study of T cell responses to AZD1222 COVID-19 vaccine. This CDR3 spans 14 amino acids. V dropped 2 bases and J dropped 2 bases, with 10 bases sitting between them. Germline V gives CDR1 KGHSH, CDR2 LQKENI. Sequenced by immunoSEQ multiplex PCR; TCRdb stores in-frame clones only, minus some. The sample includes some 200,000 clones, approximately 93% of them seen just once. The receptor's source is an adult who received the AZD1222 COVID-19 vaccine. The chain recombines TRBV18 with TRBJ2-7; D is unclear. The material sequenced was peripheral blood, taken 28 days after the second AZD1222 dose. CDR3 in amino acids: CASSPLSGAYEQYF. DNA of the CDR3: TGTGCCAGCTCACCATTGTCCGGAGCCTACGAGCAGTACTTC.